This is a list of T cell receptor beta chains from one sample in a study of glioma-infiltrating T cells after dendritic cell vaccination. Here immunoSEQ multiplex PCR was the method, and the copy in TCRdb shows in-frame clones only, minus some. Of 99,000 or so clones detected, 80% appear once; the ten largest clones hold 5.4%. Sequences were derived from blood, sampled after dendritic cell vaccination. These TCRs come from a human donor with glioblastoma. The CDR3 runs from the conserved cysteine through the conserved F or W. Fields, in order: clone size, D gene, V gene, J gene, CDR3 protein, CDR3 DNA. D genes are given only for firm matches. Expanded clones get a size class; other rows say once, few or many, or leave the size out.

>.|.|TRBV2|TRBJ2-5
CASGGSGGAAGTQYF
TGTGCCAGCGGGGGGAGTGGGGGGGCCGCGGGGACCCAGTACTTC
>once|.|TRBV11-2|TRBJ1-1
CASSPLEGNTEAFF
TGTGCCAGCAGCCCGCTTGAGGGGAACACTGAAGCTTTCTTT
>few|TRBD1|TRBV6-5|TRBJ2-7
CASSYGSGGSYEQYF
TGTGCCAGCAGTTACGGGTCAGGGGGCTCCTACGAGCAGTACTTC
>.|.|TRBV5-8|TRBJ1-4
CASSLPGWYGNEKLFF
TGTGCCAGCAGCTTGCCAGGGTGGTACGGGAATGAAAAACTGTTTTTT
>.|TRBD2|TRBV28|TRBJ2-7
CASSWPTGTSGIEQYF
TGTGCCAGCAGTTGGCCCACCGGGACTAGCGGGATAGAGCAGTACTTC
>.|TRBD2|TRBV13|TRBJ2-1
CASSSPGLAVYEQFF
TGTGCCAGCAGCTCACCGGGACTAGCTGTGTATGAGCAGTTCTTC
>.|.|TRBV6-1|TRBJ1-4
CASSGSVRRQATTNEKLFF
TGTGCCAGCAGTGGAAGTGTTCGGAGGCAGGCGACAACTAATGAAAAACTGTTTTTT
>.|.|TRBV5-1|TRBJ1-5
CASSLGEYNQPQHF
TGCGCCAGCAGCTTGGGGGAGTACAATCAGCCCCAGCATTTT
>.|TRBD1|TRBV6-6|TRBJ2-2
CASRNRDRYTGELFF
TGTGCCAGCAGAAATAGGGACAGATACACCGGGGAGCTGTTTTTT
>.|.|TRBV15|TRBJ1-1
CATSSDRNTEAFF
TGTGCCACCAGCAGCGACAGGAACACTGAAGCTTTCTTT
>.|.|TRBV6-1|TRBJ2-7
CASSEQRGSYEQYF
TGTGCCAGCAGCGAACAGAGAGGGTCCTACGAGCAGTACTTC
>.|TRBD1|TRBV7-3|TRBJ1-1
CASSLTHGGGGQAFF
TGTGCCAGCAGCTTAACGCACGGAGGGGGCGGGCAAGCTTTCTTT
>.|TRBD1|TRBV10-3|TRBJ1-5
CAISESMGAGGLQPQHF
TGTGCCATCAGTGAGTCGATGGGCGCAGGGGGCCTTCAGCCCCAGCATTTT
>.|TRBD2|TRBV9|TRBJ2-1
CASSLKGVAGGLSYNEQFF
TGTGCCAGCAGTCTCAAGGGGGTAGCGGGAGGACTCTCCTACAATGAGCAGTTCTTC
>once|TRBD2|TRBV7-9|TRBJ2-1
CASSLAMRLAGDEQFF
TGTGCCAGCAGCTTAGCGATGAGACTAGCGGGGGATGAGCAGTTCTTC
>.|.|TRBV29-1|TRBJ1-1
CSVVEARWTEAFF
TGCAGCGTTGTGGAGGCCCGGTGGACTGAAGCTTTCTTT
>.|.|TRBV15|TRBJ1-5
CATSRDRAGRSNQPQHF
TGTGCCACCAGCAGAGACAGGGCGGGAAGGAGCAATCAGCCCCAGCATTTT
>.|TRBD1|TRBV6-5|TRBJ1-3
CASSRGQAAGNTIYF
TGTGCCAGCAGTCGTGGACAGGCGGCTGGAAACACCATATATTTT
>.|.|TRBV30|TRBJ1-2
CAWSELFNYGYTF
TGTGCCTGGAGTGAGCTGTTCAACTATGGCTACACCTTC
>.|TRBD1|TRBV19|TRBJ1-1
CASKRGGTANTEAFF
TGTGCCAGTAAACGCGGAGGGACAGCCAACACTGAAGCTTTCTTT
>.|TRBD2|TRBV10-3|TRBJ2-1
CAISESTSGLDNEQFF
TGTGCCATCAGTGAGTCGACCTCCGGACTAGACAATGAGCAGTTCTTC
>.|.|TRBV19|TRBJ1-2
CASSTGLTADYTF
TGTGCCAGTAGTACGGGACTGACTGCGGACTACACCTTC
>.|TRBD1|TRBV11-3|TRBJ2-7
CASSQGGTGAYEQYF
TGTGCCAGCAGCCAAGGGGGGACAGGAGCCTACGAGCAGTACTTC
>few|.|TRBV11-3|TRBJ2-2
CASSSFTGTGELFF
TGTGCCAGCAGCTCCTTCACAGGGACCGGGGAGCTGTTTTTT
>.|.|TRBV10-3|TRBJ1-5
CAISEGQEVQPQHF
TGTGCCATCAGTGAAGGGCAGGAGGTTCAGCCCCAGCATTTT
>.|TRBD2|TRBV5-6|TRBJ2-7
CASSLRAGISYEQYF
TGTGCCAGCAGCTTGAGAGCGGGAATCTCCTACGAGCAGTACTTC